A selection of T cell receptor beta chains follows, all from one sample in a study of CXCR3-negative and CXCR3-positive naive CD8 T cells. Reanalyzing the 5' RACE reads, TCRdb keeps one entry per CDR3 protein, without DNA. Here the sample table reports under 150,000 distinct CDR3 sequences. Material for sequencing was naive CXCR3+ CD8+ T cells from blood. The receptors here all came from a human donor in good health. Some clones in this sample may be carry-over from other donors' samples. Both conserved end residues are part of each CDR3. The order of the fields is V gene, J gene, CDR3 protein.

TRBV19	TRBJ2-7	CASSRGTGVTSEQYF
TRBV27	TRBJ2-1	CASRPTGTYNEQFF
TRBV29-1	TRBJ2-7	CSVLGAGSGEQYF
TRBV28	TRBJ2-6	CASSPLAGASGANVLTF
TRBV29-1	TRBJ2-1	CSVEEERSSYNEQFF
TRBV5-1	TRBJ1-1	CASSRGQNTEAFF
TRBV7-9	TRBJ2-7	CASSPIYEQYF
TRBV20-1	TRBJ2-3	CSATTLGVTDTQYF
TRBV7-9	TRBJ1-1	CASREGGTEAFF
TRBV7-9	TRBJ2-7	CASSSSSGAYEQYF
TRBV9	TRBJ2-7	CASSVVAGGGEEQYF
TRBV3-1	TRBJ2-7	CASSQEGGAYEQYF
TRBV29-1	TRBJ1-1	CSGWTPDLNTEAFF
TRBV2	TRBJ2-7	CASSDSGTDNRYYYEQYF
TRBV7-2	TRBJ2-2	CASSFVQYTGELFF
TRBV14	TRBJ2-1	CASRTTGLNEQFF
TRBV4-1	TRBJ1-5	CASSPGTYTYQPQHF
TRBV29-1	TRBJ2-7	CSVAQGLEYEQYF
TRBV10-1	TRBJ1-1	CAKSGARVRLKTEAFF
TRBV5-5	TRBJ2-7	CASSLVGQVTYEQYF
TRBV5-1	TRBJ1-1	CASSLAQGGAEAFF
TRBV28	TRBJ2-7	CASSPLTSHTSWAEQYF
TRBV5-5	TRBJ2-1	CASSFWDSYNEQFF
TRBV5-5	TRBJ2-2	CASSSGDRNTGELFF
TRBV29-1	TRBJ1-2	CSTDRPSNYGYTF
TRBV7-7	TRBJ1-1	CASSLKQTFAYTEAFF
TRBV19	TRBJ1-1	CASRARVSTEAFF
TRBV4-1	TRBJ2-2	CASSQGPSGVAGELFF
TRBV3-1	TRBJ2-7	CASSYDSAAYEQYF
TRBV7-9	TRBJ2-1	CASSIRDSSYNEQFF
TRBV28	TRBJ2-4	CASSLNPGQGTDIQYF
TRBV23-1	TRBJ2-7	CASSQYLTGTGGSEQYF
TRBV10-3	TRBJ1-1	CAISEPGNTEAFF
TRBV20-1	TRBJ2-7	CSASLAGVWEQYF
TRBV20-1	TRBJ2-5	CSARDRRVEETQYF
TRBV5-1	TRBJ1-5	CASSWSGSSNQPQHF
TRBV4-3	TRBJ1-5	CASSQDLRSSNQPQHF
TRBV10-3	TRBJ1-1	CAISRTGETNTEAFF
TRBV12-3/TRBV12-4	TRBJ2-5	CASSFLGGVQETQYF
TRBV3-1	TRBJ2-3	CASSHTGLLTDTQYF
TRBV12-3/TRBV12-4	TRBJ2-1	CASRNVQWSYEQFF
TRBV5-1	TRBJ2-5	CASTVDSSFGETQYF